This entry lists 28 T cell receptor beta chains sequenced from one sample in a study of blood T cells in healthy people across ages. A J-beta primer mix and a sample-barcoded 5' primer were used in a second PCR of about 6 to 12 cycles. TCRdb used MiXCR to reprocess the 5' RACE reads, holding one entry per CDR3 protein. The table has under 850,000 distinct CDR3 sequences, under 40% seen once. Sequenced sample: blood. The receptors shown here come from a man in his late teens or twenties in good health.

This sequence joins TRBV4-3 and TRBJ1-5, with a weak D call TRBD1 (5 bases). There are 16 residues in the CDR3. In germline, CDR1 is LGHNA, CDR2 YSLEER. Trimming pared 0 bases from V and 6 bases from J, leaving 15 bases between. This chain's CDR3 is CASSQDSDSGFQPQHF. The CDR3 DNA is TGCGCCAGCAGCCAAGACTCCGACAGTGGATTTCAGCCCCAGCATTTT.

V gene TRBV6-5 combines with J gene TRBJ1-1, with D uncertain. CDR3 length: 14 amino acids. V was clipped by 2 bases and J by 0 bases, with 7 bases between them. In germline, CDR1 is MNHEY, CDR2 SVGAGI. CDR3 nucleotides: TGTGCCAGCAGTTACACTCCGATGAACACTGAAGCTTTCTTT. Protein sequence: CASSYTPMNTEAFF.

CDR3: CSARDEGGYTF. The CDR3 DNA follows: TGCAGTGCTAGAGATGAAGGAGGCTACACCTTC. The genes are TRBV20-1 and TRBJ1-2; no clear D. The germline V gene has CDR1 DFQATT and CDR2 SNEGSKA (reference sequence). The CDR3 spans 11 residues. Trimming shortened V by 0 bases and J by 8 bases, and 7 bases separated the two germline ends.

The gene calls are TRBV12-3 or TRBV12-4 and TRBJ1-1, with no clear D. The CDR3 extends over 14 amino acids. Trimming stripped 5 bases from V and 10 bases from J, with 20 bases between. The CDR3, as DNA: TGTGCCAGCAGTCCTCCCGGGGTCCGATTGAGAGCTTTCTTT. Residues: CASSPPGVRLRAFF.

As regards this clonotype: With a much larger clone just one base away, this may be a read error. J is TRBJ2-5 and V is TRBV6-5, with 7 bases fitting TRBD2. Trimming at V came to 4 bases and at J to 11 bases, leaving 16 bases not matched to a gene. CDR3 length: 15 amino acids. CDR1 is MNHEY and CDR2 is SVGAGI in the germline V gene. CDR3 in amino acids: CASSSLAARSYKQYF. The CDR3 nucleotides read TGTGCCAGCAGTTCCCTAGCGGCCCGTTCCTACAAGCAGTACTTC.

The chain combines TRBV7-9 with TRBJ2-7; D is possibly TRBD1 or TRBD2 (6 bases each). The CDR3 has 14 amino acids. Trimming removed 10 bases from V and 1 base from J, with 17 bases in between. Germline values: CDR1 SEHNR, CDR2 FQNEAQ (reference sequence). The CDR3 region is CAITGADASYEQYF. CDR3 DNA sequence: TGTGCCATTACGGGGGCGGATGCGTCCTACGAGCAGTACTTC.

The gene calls are TRBV6-5 and TRBJ1-2, with D possibly matching TRBD1 (5 bases). CDR1 and CDR2 (germline): MNHEY, SVGAGI. Trimming left V 4 bases short and J 5 bases short, with 20 bases between. This CDR3 comprises 16 residues. CDR3 coding DNA: TGTGCCAGCAGTTGGTGGTCTAAGACAGCAGTATATGGCTACACCTTC. Its translation: CASSWWSKTAVYGYTF.

Concerning this clonotype: A much larger clone lies one base from this, so it may be a read error. The genes are TRBV12-3 or TRBV12-4 and TRBJ1-4; D gene unclear. This CDR3 spans 14 amino acids. Trimming took 5 bases from V and 2 from J, leaving 9 bases between them. CDR3 nucleotides: TGTGCCAGCAGTGTAGGCCTTACTAATGAAAAACTGTTTTTT. It encodes CASSVGLTNEKLFF.

This clonotype came up many times. V gene TRBV3-1 combines with J gene TRBJ1-2; 7 bases fit TRBD1. The CDR3 consists of 14 residues. V shed 3 bases and J 5 bases; nucleotides not matched to a gene: 6. Germline CDR1 LGHDT, CDR2 YNNKEL (reference sequence). The CDR3 spells CASSHIGQAYGYTF. CDR3 sequence (DNA): TGTGCCAGCAGCCACATAGGACAGGCTTATGGCTACACCTTC.

A note on this clonotype: This may be a read error: a much more frequent sequence differs by one nucleotide. The chain has TRBV12-3 or TRBV12-4 and TRBJ2-7, with D tentatively TRBD1 or TRBD2 (5 bases each). The CDR3 extends over 15 amino acids. CDR3 DNA sequence: TGTGCCAGCAGTTCCCGGGACGCGTCCTCCCACGAGCAGTACTTC. Its protein is CASSSRDASSHEQYF.

J is TRBJ2-7 and V is TRBV7-2; tentative D call: TRBD1 (5 bases). Germline V CDR1 and CDR2: SGHTA, FQGNSA. Trimming shortened V by 1 base and J by 6 bases, and 10 bases separated the two germline ends. The CDR3 extends over 13 amino acids. The CDR3 DNA reads as TGTGCCAGCAGCTTAGAGCAGGGCGGCGAGCAGTACTTC. Translation gives CASSLEQGGEQYF.

Worth noting for this clonotype: One junction end disagrees with the germline gene, perhaps due to a read error. The J gene is TRBJ1-4, the V gene TRBV12-3 or TRBV12-4; tentative D call: TRBD1 (5 bases). The CDR3 contains 15 residues. The CDR3 protein is CASSRDSASKEKLFF. Written as DNA, the CDR3 is TGTGCCAGCAGTAGAGACAGTGCGTCTAAGGAAAAACTGTTTTTT.

The J gene is TRBJ2-1, the V gene TRBV12-3 or TRBV12-4; a possible D gene is TRBD1 (6 bases). V lost 5 bases to trimming and J lost 8 bases, with 16 bases between them. The CDR3 is 14 residues long. This chain's CDR3 is CASSTLTGYDEQFF. DNA of the CDR3: TGTGCCAGCAGTACACTGACAGGTTACGATGAGCAGTTCTTC.

The chain couples TRBV20-1 to TRBJ2-3, with D perhaps assigned TRBD1 or TRBD2 (5 bases each). V gave up 3 bases and J gave up 4 bases, with 17 bases separating them. The CDR3 sequence is 15 residues long. The germline gives CDR1 DFQATT, CDR2 SNEGSKA (reference sequence). CDR3 DNA sequence: TGCAGTGCTAGGCCGACCGGGGACCGGGCAGATACGCAGTATTTT. Protein sequence: CSARPTGDRADTQYF.

This clonotype was recorded many times. The chain couples TRBV2 to TRBJ2-3; 8 nucleotides agree with TRBD1. Trimming cost V 8 bases and J 2 bases; bases outside gene matches: 3. The CDR3 sequence is 13 residues long. Germline CDR1 reads SNHLY; CDR2 reads FYNNEI. The CDR3 loop is CASYRGTTDTQYF. The CDR3 DNA reads TGTGCCAGCTACAGGGGGACCACAGATACGCAGTATTTT.

The rearrangement links TRBV4-1 to TRBJ1-4; D call uncertain. V was trimmed by 4 bases and J by 0 bases, leaving 15 bases between them. CDR1 and CDR2 from the germline V gene are MGHRA and YSYEKL. The CDR3 sequence is 17 residues long. CDR3 in amino acids: CASSPRIRDSTNEKLFF. CDR3 DNA sequence: TGCGCCAGCAGCCCGAGAATTCGTGACTCAACTAATGAAAAACTGTTTTTT.

This clonotype was seen many times. The V call is TRBV4-3, the J call TRBJ2-1; 12 bases align to TRBD2. CDR1 is LGHNA and CDR2 is YSLEER in the germline V gene. This CDR3 region has 17 residues. The trim removed 4 bases at V and 3 bases at J, leaving 7 bases unmatched. In DNA form, the CDR3 reads TGCGCCAGCAGCCGATCGCCACTAGCGGGGGGCTACAATGAGCAGTTCTTC. Translated, it gives CASSRSPLAGGYNEQFF.

This clonotype has ten or more counts. This rearrangement joins TRBV4-1 to TRBJ2-7; 9 positions match TRBD1. J lost 5 bases, V lost 1 base, and 9 bases had no gene match. Germline CDR1 is MGHRA and CDR2 is YSYEKL. The CDR3 spans 16 residues. The CDR3 DNA follows: TGCGCCAGCAGCCAAGGGACAGGGGCCCAGTTTAACGAGCAGTACTTC. It is translated as CASSQGTGAQFNEQYF.

V and J are TRBV5-1 and TRBJ1-1; tentative D call: TRBD1 (5 bases). CDR3 size: 14 residues. CDR1 SGHRS and CDR2 YFSETQ come from the germline V gene. The V gene lost 3 bases and the J gene lost 6 bases, with 15 bases spanning the gap. This CDR3 reads CASSWGVQNPEAFF. Written as DNA, the CDR3 is TGCGCCAGCAGCTGGGGGGTCCAAAACCCTGAAGCTTTCTTT.

There are many counts of this clonotype. CDR3 amino acids: CASSPQSLNPINEQFF. In DNA, the CDR3 is TGCGCCAGCAGCCCTCAGTCACTCAATCCGATCAATGAGCAGTTCTTC. The V gene is TRBV4-3, the J gene TRBJ2-1; D is unclear. The germline gives CDR1 LGHNA, CDR2 YSLEER. The V and J ends lost 4 bases and 6 bases respectively, with 19 bases between them. CDR3 length equals 16 residues.

In its sample, this clonotype was seen a few times. The CDR3: CSARDVQSSYNEQFF. In nucleotides, the CDR3 is TGCAGTGCTAGGGACGTCCAAAGCTCCTACAATGAGCAGTTCTTC. V gene TRBV20-1 combines with J gene TRBJ2-1; no firm D call. The CDR3 runs to 15 residues. Germline V lookup: CDR1 DFQATT, CDR2 SNEGSKA (reference sequence). V lost 3 bases to trimming and J lost 0 bases, with 12 bases between them.

Concerning this clonotype: One end of the junction is discordant with germline, which a read error may explain. J is TRBJ2-1 and V is TRBV18, with TRBD2 matching over 11 bases. Germline V gene lookup returns CDR1 KGHSH and CDR2 LQKENI. CDR3 length: 16 amino acids. The CDR3 loop is CAGSPRLAGFYNEQFF. The CDR3 DNA is TGTGCCGGCTCACCTCGACTAGCGGGGTTCTACAATGAGCAGTTCTTC.

This chain connects TRBV13 to TRBJ1-1; D is unresolved. With 1 base removed from V and 0 bases from J, the gap between germline ends came to 15 bases. This CDR3 contains 17 residues. CDR1 is PRHDT and CDR2 is FYEKMQ in the germline V gene (reference sequence). The CDR3 region has the DNA TGTGCCAGCAGCTTAGTGTTGGCAGAAAATTTGAACACTGAAGCTTTCTTT. The encoded protein is CASSLVLAENLNTEAFF.

This clonotype was detected only once. The chain has TRBV11-2 and TRBJ2-3; D tentatively reads TRBD1 or TRBD2 (5 bases each). Germline V gene sequence: CDR1 SGHAT, CDR2 FQNNGV. With 5 bases removed from V and 6 bases from J, the gap between germline ends came to 15 bases. The CDR3 consists of 14 residues. The CDR3: CASSPLGTGDTQYF. For the CDR3, the DNA is TGTGCCAGCAGCCCGCTGGGGACGGGCGATACGCAGTATTTT.

The J gene is TRBJ1-3, the V gene TRBV5-1; a possible D gene is TRBD1 (6 bases). The CDR3 spans 14 residues. Trimming cost V 4 bases and J 4 bases, with 12 bases left between them. The V gene's germline CDR1 is SGHRS and CDR2 YFSETQ. CDR3 in amino acids: CASSRGQQGNTIYF. DNA for the CDR3: TGCGCCAGCAGCCGAGGACAGCAGGGAAACACCATATATTTT. The variable domain in full, completed from reference TRBV5-1 and TRBJ1-3, reads KAGVTQTPRYLIKTRGQQVTLSCSPISGHRSVSWYQQTPGQGLQFLFEYFSETQRNKGNFPGRFSGRQFSNSRSEMNVSTLELGDSALYLCASSRGQQGNTIYFGEGSWLTVV.

The V gene is TRBV14, the J gene TRBJ2-1; 12 bases fit TRBD2. CDR3 size: 17 residues. The trim removed 4 bases at V and 0 bases at J, leaving 4 bases unmatched. CDR1 and CDR2 (germline): SGHDN, FVKESK. The CDR3 protein is CASSPTSGGRSYNEQFF. The CDR3 bases are TGTGCCAGCAGCCCAACTAGCGGGGGGCGCTCCTACAATGAGCAGTTCTTC.

This clonotype was recorded a few times. V is TRBV13 and J is TRBJ2-4, with 7 bases lining up with TRBD1. The tail of the sequence fits TRBJ2-7 better, so the J call may be wrong. Germline CDR1 PRHDT, CDR2 FYEKMQ (reference sequence). The CDR3 is 17 residues long. This chain's CDR3 is CASSHQPKMGQNYEQYF. Written as DNA, the CDR3 is TGTGCCAGCAGCCACCAACCTAAAATGGGACAGAACTACGAGCAGTACTTC.

Here the CDR3 reads CASRKTAAQETQYF. The CDR3 region has the DNA TGTGCCAGCAGGAAGACAGCAGCCCAAGAGACCCAGTACTTC. The chain carries TRBV28 and TRBJ2-5, with a tentative D call TRBD1 (5 bases). There are 14 residues in the CDR3. Between the trimmed V and J ends, which lost 6 bases and 1 base, there was a span of 12 bases. Germline V gives CDR1 MDHEN, CDR2 SYDVKM.